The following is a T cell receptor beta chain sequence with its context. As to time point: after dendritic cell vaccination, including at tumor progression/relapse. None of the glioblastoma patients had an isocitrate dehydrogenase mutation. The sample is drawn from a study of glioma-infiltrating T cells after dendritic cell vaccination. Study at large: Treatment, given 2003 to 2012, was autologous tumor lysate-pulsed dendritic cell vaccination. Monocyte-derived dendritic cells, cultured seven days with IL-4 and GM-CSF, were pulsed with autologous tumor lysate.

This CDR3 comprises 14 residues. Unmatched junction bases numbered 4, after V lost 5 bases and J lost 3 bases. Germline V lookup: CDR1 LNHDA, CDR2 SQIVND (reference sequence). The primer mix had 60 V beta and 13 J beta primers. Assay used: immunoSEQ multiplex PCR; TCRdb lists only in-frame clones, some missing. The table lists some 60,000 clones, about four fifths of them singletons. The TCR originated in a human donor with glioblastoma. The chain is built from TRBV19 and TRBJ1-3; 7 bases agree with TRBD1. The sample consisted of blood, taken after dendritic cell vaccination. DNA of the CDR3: TGTGCCAGTAGTTTCCGGGACAGTGGAAACACCATATATTTT. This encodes CASSFRDSGNTIYF.